A single sample gave rise to the 18 T cell receptor beta chains below, sequenced in a study of blood T cells in healthy people across ages. It was with a sample-barcoded 5' primer and a J-beta primer mix that a second PCR of about 7 to 12 cycles was run. Each CDR3 protein gets one entry after TCRdb re-called the 5' RACE reads with MiXCR. The sample has more than 1,400,000 distinct CDR3 sequences; around two fifths are singletons. The sample taken for sequencing was blood. The receptors shown here come from a young woman in good health.

This clonotype was counted between two and nine times. This chain joins TRBV2 and TRBJ1-2; D gene uncertain. CDR3 length: 13 amino acids. Trimming removed 10 bases from V and 5 bases from J, with 17 bases in between. The germline gives CDR1 SNHLY, CDR2 FYNNEI. CDR3 in amino acids: CAITRSASYGYTF. The CDR3 DNA sequence: TGTGCCATCACTCGGTCAGCCTCGTATGGCTACACCTTC.

As for this clonotype: At one end the junction does not follow the germline gene, possibly because of a read error. V and J are TRBV28 and TRBJ2-1; TRBD2 aligns across 14 bases. The CDR3 is 15 amino acids. Germline V lookup: CDR1 MDHEN, CDR2 SYDVKM. The CDR3 nucleotides are TGTGTCAGCAGTTTAGGGACTAGCGGGAGTAATGAGCAGTTCTTC. Translating it yields CVSSLGTSGSNEQFF.

This clonotype was found a few times. V is TRBV6-1 and J is TRBJ1-2; TRBD1 matches at 8 bases. Germline CDR1 is MNHNS and CDR2 is SASEGT. The CDR3 length is 19 residues. The V segment lost 1 base and the J segment 4 bases; nucleotides outside the gene matches: 17. CDR3 sequence: CASSEELGRRNRGAYGYTF. Written as DNA, the CDR3 is TGTGCCAGCAGTGAAGAATTGGGGAGGAGAAACAGGGGGGCCTATGGCTACACCTTC.

This clonotype was picked up a small number of times. The V gene is TRBV12-3 or TRBV12-4, the J gene TRBJ2-3, with 10 bases matching TRBD1. This CDR3 is 17 amino acids long. Trimming took 5 bases from V and 2 from J; bases not matched to a gene: 10. CDR3 nucleotide sequence: TGTGCCAGCAGTCCCGGGACAGGGGTAGAGGCCACAGATACGCAGTATTTT. It codes for CASSPGTGVEATDTQYF.

The rearrangement joins TRBV3-1 to TRBJ2-1, with D possibly TRBD2 on 5 matching bases. The germline V gene has CDR1 LGHDT and CDR2 YNNKEL (reference sequence). The CDR3 consists of 15 residues. V shed 7 bases and J shed 3 bases, with 16 bases lying between them. Here the CDR3 DNA reads TGTGCCAGCAACCTTGGGCCGAGCGGCTACAATGAGCAGTTCTTC. Its translation is CASNLGPSGYNEQFF.

The chain employs TRBV20-1 and TRBJ2-7, with 8 bases matching TRBD1. The CDR3 runs to 11 residues. The J segment lost 6 bases and the V segment lost 4 bases, leaving 2 bases of the junction unmatched. Per the germline V gene, CDR1 is DFQATT and CDR2 is SNEGSKA (reference sequence). The CDR3: CSATTGVEQYF. CDR3 sequence (DNA): TGCAGTGCTACGACAGGGGTCGAGCAGTACTTC.

This clonotype has a handful of counts. This sequence joins TRBV11-1 and TRBJ2-2, with TRBD2 as a possible D gene (5 bases). V shed 5 bases and J shed 1 base, with 8 bases lying between them. This CDR3 is built from 14 residues. The germline V gene encodes CDR1 SGHAT and CDR2 FQDESV (reference sequence). CDR3 region: CASSGTRNTGELFF. The CDR3 nucleotides are TGTGCCAGCAGCGGCACTAGGAACACCGGGGAGCTGTTTTTT.

This clonotype was counted a few times. The rearrangement links TRBV5-1 to TRBJ2-5; 7 bases match TRBD2. The CDR3 length is 15 residues. Looked up from germline, CDR1 is SGHRS and CDR2 is YFSETQ. Losses at the gene ends were 3 bases for V and 2 bases for J; bases not matched to a gene: 7. The DNA of the CDR3 is TGCGCCAGCAGCTCGGGGGGTAGCGGTCAAGAGACCCAGTACTTC. Its translation: CASSSGGSGQETQYF. Filled out from reference TRBV5-1 and TRBJ2-5, the complete variable domain reads KAGVTQTPRYLIKTRGQQVTLSCSPISGHRSVSWYQQTPGQGLQFLFEYFSETQRNKGNFPGRFSGRQFSNSRSEMNVSTLELGDSALYLCASSSGGSGQETQYFGPGTRLLVL.

This clonotype showed up just a few times. The chain combines TRBV20-1 with TRBJ1-2; 7 bases are a match to TRBD1. The V and J ends lost 3 bases and 8 bases, in that order; junction bases with no gene match: 9. Looked up from germline, CDR1 is DFQATT and CDR2 is SNEGSKA (reference sequence). The CDR3 contains 13 residues. This CDR3 is CSARSQGTGGYTF. CDR3 nucleotide sequence: TGCAGTGCTAGGTCACAGGGGACCGGGGGCTACACCTTC.

The V gene is TRBV4-1, the J gene TRBJ1-2; D might be TRBD1 (5 bases). The CDR3 consists of 17 residues. Trimming stripped 0 bases from V and 6 bases from J, with 20 bases between. Germline V gene sequence: CDR1 MGHRA, CDR2 YSYEKL. CDR3 protein: CASSQDIILQGRHGYTF. CDR3 sequence (DNA): TGCGCCAGCAGCCAAGATATTATTTTGCAGGGTCGGCATGGCTACACCTTC.

Worth noting for this clonotype: A single base separates this from a much larger clone, so it may be a read error. J is TRBJ2-5 and V is TRBV12-3 or TRBV12-4; TRBD2 matches at 13 bases. The length of the CDR3 is 17 residues. V lost 8 bases, J lost 0 bases, and 9 bases stayed unmatched. As DNA, the CDR3 is TGTGCCAGCGGTTGGACTAGCGGGAGCCCGTACCAAGAGACCCAGTACTTC. The encoded protein is CASGWTSGSPYQETQYF.

This clonotype showed up just a few times. The rearrangement uses TRBV5-1 and TRBJ1-1; D not resolved. The CDR3 has 14 amino acids. CDR1 and CDR2 from the germline V gene are SGHRS and YFSETQ. V shed 5 bases and J shed 4 bases, with 15 bases lying between them. DNA of the CDR3: TGCGCCAGCAGTCCCGGACTTCCTGGCACTGAAGCTTTCTTT. This gives the protein CASSPGLPGTEAFF.

V gene TRBV5-5 combines with J gene TRBJ2-5, with no clear D. The CDR3 contains 14 residues. Germline V gene lookup returns CDR1 SGHKS and CDR2 YYEKEE (reference sequence). The V end was cut by 4 bases, the J end by 5 bases, with 15 bases between. The CDR3 DNA is TGTGCCAGCAGCGTCGACCCGATTGCGGAGACCCAGTACTTC. Its protein product is CASSVDPIAETQYF.

This rearrangement joins TRBV14 to TRBJ2-1, with 7 nucleotides matching TRBD2. The CDR3 runs to 16 residues. In germline, CDR1 is SGHDN, CDR2 FVKESK. V dropped 1 base and J dropped 6; count of bases not matched to a gene: 9. The CDR3 reads CASSQVSGRAGNEQFF. In DNA form, the CDR3 reads TGTGCCAGCAGCCAAGTTAGTGGGAGGGCCGGCAATGAGCAGTTCTTC.

The chain uses TRBV10-1 and TRBJ2-2; 9 bases match TRBD2. The V segment lost 4 bases and the J segment 3 bases; nucleotides outside the gene matches: 9. CDR1 and CDR2 (germline): WNHNN, SYGVQD (reference sequence). This CDR3 region has 17 residues. The CDR3 DNA is TGCGCCAGCAGTGCCCCCCCAGCGGGGGGATACACCGGGGAGCTGTTTTTT. It specifies CASSAPPAGGYTGELFF.

J is TRBJ1-4 and V is TRBV3-1, with 7 bases aligning to TRBD1. V trimming: 4 bases; J trimming: 8 bases; junction bases outside the gene matches: 7. CDR3 length: 14 residues. Germline V gene lookup returns CDR1 LGHDT and CDR2 YNNKEL (reference sequence). The CDR3 DNA reads as TGTGCCAGCAGCCTGCAGACAGGGACCGAAAAACTGTTTTTT. Translating it yields CASSLQTGTEKLFF.

The chain couples TRBV12-3 or TRBV12-4 to TRBJ1-2; D may be TRBD1 (5 bases). The CDR3 runs to 13 residues. The germline V and J ends were trimmed by 5 bases and 7 bases, with 14 bases remaining between them. CDR3 residues: CASSPPTRAGYTF. In DNA form, the CDR3 reads TGTGCCAGCAGTCCCCCGACCAGGGCTGGCTACACCTTC.

This clonotype was found a few times. This chain links TRBV27 with TRBJ1-2, with D possibly matching TRBD1 (5 bases). Germline CDR1 and CDR2: MNHEY and SMNVEV (reference sequence). This CDR3 contains 14 residues. V dropped 2 bases and J dropped 4 bases, with 11 bases sitting between them. This chain's CDR3 is CASSLEEGCYGYTF. Written as DNA, the CDR3 is TGTGCCAGCAGTTTAGAGGAGGGGTGCTATGGCTACACCTTC.